This is a list of T cell receptor beta chains from one sample in a study of blood T cells in healthy people across ages. TCRdb itself ran the 5' RACE reads through MiXCR, one entry per CDR3 protein. The sample consists of 700,000 or so distinct CDR3 sequences, approximately 21% of them appearing once. Input material: blood. The receptors here all came from a man aged 65 to 85 in good health. The CDR3 runs from the conserved cysteine through the conserved F or W.

v_gene | CDR3aa
TRBV9 | CASSGRVRGEQYF
TRBV6-2/TRBV6-3 | CASSKIGGVANEQFF
TRBV29-1 | CSVAGTGEEKLFF
TRBV7-9 | CASSFSGSWNEQFF
TRBV28 | CASTLETGRAKNIQYF
TRBV5-4 | CASSSTGYQETQYF
TRBV3-1 | CASSQARGRNQPQHF
TRBV20-1 | CSARDPRKNNEQFF
TRBV3-1 | CASSQDHARELFF
TRBV2 | CASRPRGRTDTQYF
TRBV2 | CASRYQTGVGDTQYF
TRBV7-9 | CASRNRDRGDEKLFF
TRBV5-1 | CASSTTGFGNTIYF
TRBV28 | CASSLGLAGGKNNEQFF
TRBV7-9 | CASSSPGLKCQETQYF
TRBV3-1 | CASSQDPGALDDNEQFF
TRBV7-9 | CASSSTDTEAFF
TRBV20-1 | CSARGPKVGATNEKLFF
TRBV11-3 | CASSFKLAEAFF
TRBV7-2 | CASSLVTEANYGYTF
TRBV20-1 | CSARTIQETQYF
TRBV7-2 | CASRPSNSPLPF
TRBV7-7 | CAGSLVPTDTQYF
TRBV7-3 | CASSYRDGPPYGYTF
TRBV10-3 | CAISPGMASMETQYF
TRBV6-5 | CASTRQLLGTDTQYF
TRBV29-1 | CSVVLAGVRSSYNEQFF
TRBV20-1 | CSAPYYGVQETQYF